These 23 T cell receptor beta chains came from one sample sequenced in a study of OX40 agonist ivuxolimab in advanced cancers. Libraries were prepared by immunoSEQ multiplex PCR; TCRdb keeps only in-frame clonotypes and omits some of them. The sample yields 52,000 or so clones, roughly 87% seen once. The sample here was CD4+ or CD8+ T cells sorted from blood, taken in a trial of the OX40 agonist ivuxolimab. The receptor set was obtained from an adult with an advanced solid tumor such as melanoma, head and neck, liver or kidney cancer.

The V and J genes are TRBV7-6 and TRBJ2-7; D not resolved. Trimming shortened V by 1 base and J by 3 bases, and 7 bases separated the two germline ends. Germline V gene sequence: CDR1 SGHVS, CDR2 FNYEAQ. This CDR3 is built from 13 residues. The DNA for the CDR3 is TGTGCCAGCAGCTTAGGCCGACTCTACGAGCAGTACTTC. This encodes CASSLGRLYEQYF.

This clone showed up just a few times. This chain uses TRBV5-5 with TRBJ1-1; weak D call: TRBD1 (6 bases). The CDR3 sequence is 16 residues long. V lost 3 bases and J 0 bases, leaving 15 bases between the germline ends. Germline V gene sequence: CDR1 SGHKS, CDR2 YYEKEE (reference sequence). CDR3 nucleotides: TGTGCCAGCAGCTCGAAGGACAGAGCCATGAACACTGAAGCTTTCTTT. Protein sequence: CASSSKDRAMNTEAFF.

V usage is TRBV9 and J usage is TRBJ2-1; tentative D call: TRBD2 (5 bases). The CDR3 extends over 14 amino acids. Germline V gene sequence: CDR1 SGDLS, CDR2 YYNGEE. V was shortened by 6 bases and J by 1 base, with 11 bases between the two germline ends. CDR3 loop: CASNGEGSYNEQFF. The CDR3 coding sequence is TGTGCCAGCAACGGCGAGGGATCCTACAATGAGCAGTTCTTC. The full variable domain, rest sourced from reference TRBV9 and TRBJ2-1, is DSGVTQTPKHLITATGQRVTLRCSPRSGDLSVYWYQQSLDQGLQFLIQYYNGEERAKGNILERFSAQQFPDLHSELNLSSLELGDSALYFCASNGEGSYNEQFFGPGTRLTVL.

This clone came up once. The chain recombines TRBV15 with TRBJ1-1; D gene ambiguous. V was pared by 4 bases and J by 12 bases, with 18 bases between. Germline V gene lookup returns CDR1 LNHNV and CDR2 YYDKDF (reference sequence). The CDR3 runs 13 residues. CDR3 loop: CATSMELMAISFF. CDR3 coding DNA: TGTGCCACCAGCATGGAGTTGATGGCAATCTCTTTCTTT. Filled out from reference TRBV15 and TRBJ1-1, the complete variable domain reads DAMVIQNPRYQVTQFGKPVTLSCSQTLNHNVMYWYQQKSSQAPKLLFHYYDKDFNNEADTPDNFQSRRPNTSFCFLDIRSPGLGDTAMYLCATSMELMAISFFGQGTRLTVV.

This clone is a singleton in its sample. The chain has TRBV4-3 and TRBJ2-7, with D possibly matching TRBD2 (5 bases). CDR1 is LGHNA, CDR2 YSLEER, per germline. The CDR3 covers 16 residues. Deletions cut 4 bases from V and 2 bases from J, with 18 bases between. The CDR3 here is CASSPSWGFGTYEQYF. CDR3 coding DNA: TGCGCCAGCAGCCCATCGTGGGGTTTCGGGACCTACGAGCAGTACTTC.

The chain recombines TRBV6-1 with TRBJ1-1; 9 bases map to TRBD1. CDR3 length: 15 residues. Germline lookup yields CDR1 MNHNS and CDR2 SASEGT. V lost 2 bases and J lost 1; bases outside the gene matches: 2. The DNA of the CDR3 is TGTGCCAGCAGTGAACCGGGACAGGGGAACACTGAAGCTTTCTTT. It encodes CASSEPGQGNTEAFF.

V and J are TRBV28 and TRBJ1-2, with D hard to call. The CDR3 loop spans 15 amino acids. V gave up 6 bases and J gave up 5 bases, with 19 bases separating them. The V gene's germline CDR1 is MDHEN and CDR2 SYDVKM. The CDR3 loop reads CASSQRAGRGYGYTF. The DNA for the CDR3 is TGTGCCAGCAGCCAAAGGGCGGGCAGAGGATATGGCTACACCTTC.

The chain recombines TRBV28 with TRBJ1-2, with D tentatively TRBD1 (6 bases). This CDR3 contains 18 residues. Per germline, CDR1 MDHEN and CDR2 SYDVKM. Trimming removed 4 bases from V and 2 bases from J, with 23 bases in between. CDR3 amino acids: CASSSSYNPGQRNYGYTF. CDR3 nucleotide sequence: TGTGCCAGCAGTTCCTCATATAACCCGGGACAAAGAAACTATGGCTACACCTTC.

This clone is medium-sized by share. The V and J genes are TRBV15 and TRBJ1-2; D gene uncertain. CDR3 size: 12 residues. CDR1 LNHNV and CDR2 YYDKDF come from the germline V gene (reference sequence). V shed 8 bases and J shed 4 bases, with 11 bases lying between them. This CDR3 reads CATGGAFYGYTF. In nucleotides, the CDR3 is TGTGCCACCGGAGGAGCCTTCTATGGCTACACCTTC.

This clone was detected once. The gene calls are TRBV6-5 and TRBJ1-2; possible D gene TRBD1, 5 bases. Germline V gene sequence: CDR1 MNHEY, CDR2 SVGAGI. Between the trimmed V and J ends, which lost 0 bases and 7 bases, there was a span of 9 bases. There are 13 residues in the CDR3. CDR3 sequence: CASSYSGVPGYTF. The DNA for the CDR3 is TGTGCCAGCAGTTACTCGGGGGTGCCTGGCTACACCTTC.

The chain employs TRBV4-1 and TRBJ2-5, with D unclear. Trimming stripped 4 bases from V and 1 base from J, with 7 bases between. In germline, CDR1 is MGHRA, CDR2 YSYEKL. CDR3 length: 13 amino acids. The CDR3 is CASSPLTQETQYF. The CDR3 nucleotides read TGCGCCAGCAGCCCACTGACCCAAGAGACCCAGTACTTC.

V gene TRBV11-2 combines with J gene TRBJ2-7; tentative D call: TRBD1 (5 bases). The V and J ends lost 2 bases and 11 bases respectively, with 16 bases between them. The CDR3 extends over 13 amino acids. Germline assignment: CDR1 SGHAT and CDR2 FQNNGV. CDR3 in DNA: TGTGCCAGCAGCTTATCGTCAGGGTGGAGTGAGTACGTC. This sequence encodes CASSLSSGWSEYV.

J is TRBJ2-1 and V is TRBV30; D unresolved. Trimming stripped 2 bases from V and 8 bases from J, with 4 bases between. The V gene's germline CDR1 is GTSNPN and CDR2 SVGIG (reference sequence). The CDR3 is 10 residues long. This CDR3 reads CAWSLYEQFF. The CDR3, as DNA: TGTGCCTGGAGTTTGTATGAGCAGTTCTTC. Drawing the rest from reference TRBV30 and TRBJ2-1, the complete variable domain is SQTIHQWPATLVQPVGSPLSLECTVEGTSNPNLYWYRQAAGRGLQLLFYSVGIGQISSEVPQNLSASRPQDRQFILSSKKLLLSDSGFYLCAWSLYEQFFGPGTRLTVL.

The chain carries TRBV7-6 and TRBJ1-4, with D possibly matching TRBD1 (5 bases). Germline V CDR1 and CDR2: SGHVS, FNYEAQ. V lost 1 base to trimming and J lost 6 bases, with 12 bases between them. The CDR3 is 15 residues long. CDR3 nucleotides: TGTGCCAGCAGCTTAGGCGGAGGGGCCTATGAAAAACTGTTTTTT. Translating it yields CASSLGGGAYEKLFF.

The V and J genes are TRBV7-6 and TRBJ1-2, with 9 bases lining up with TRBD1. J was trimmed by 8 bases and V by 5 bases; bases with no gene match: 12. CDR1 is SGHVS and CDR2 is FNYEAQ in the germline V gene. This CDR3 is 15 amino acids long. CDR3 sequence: CASSPRQGDGSGYTF. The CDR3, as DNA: TGTGCCAGCAGCCCGAGACAGGGGGATGGGTCAGGCTACACCTTC.

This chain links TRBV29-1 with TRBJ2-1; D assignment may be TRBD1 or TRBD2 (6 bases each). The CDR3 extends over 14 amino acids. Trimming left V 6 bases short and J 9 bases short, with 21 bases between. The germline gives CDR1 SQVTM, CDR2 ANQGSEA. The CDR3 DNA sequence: TGCAGCGTGTCTGGAGGGGACAAAAGCAGTGAGCAGTTCTTC. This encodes CSVSGGDKSSEQFF.

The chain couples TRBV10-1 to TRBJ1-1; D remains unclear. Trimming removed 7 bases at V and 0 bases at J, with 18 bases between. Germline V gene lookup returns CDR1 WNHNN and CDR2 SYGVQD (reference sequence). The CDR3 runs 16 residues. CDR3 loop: CASTIKSGFLNTEAFF. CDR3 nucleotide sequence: TGCGCCAGCACGATTAAATCGGGGTTTTTGAACACTGAAGCTTTCTTT.

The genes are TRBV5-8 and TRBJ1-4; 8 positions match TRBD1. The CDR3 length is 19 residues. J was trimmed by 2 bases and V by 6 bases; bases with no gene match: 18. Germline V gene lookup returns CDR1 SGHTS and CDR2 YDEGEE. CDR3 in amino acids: CASTQSGQGRLLTNEKLFF. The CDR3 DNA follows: TGTGCCAGCACCCAATCAGGACAGGGACGCCTTCTCACTAATGAAAAACTGTTTTTT. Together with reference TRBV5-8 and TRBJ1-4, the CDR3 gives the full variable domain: EAGVTQSPTHLIKTRGQQATLRCSPISGHTSVYWYQQALGLGLQFLLWYDEGEERNRGNFPPRFSGRQFPNYSSELNVNALELEDSALYLCASTQSGQGRLLTNEKLFFGSGTQLSVL.

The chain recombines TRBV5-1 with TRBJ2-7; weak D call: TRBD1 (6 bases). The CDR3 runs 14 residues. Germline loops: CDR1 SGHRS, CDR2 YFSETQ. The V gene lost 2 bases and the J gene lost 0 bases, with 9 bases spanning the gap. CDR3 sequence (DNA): TGCGCCAGCAGCTTCCGGGACATCTCCTACGAGCAGTACTTC. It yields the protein CASSFRDISYEQYF. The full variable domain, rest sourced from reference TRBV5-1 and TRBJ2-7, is KAGVTQTPRYLIKTRGQQVTLSCSPISGHRSVSWYQQTPGQGLQFLFEYFSETQRNKGNFPGRFSGRQFSNSRSEMNVSTLELGDSALYLCASSFRDISYEQYFGPGTRLTVT.

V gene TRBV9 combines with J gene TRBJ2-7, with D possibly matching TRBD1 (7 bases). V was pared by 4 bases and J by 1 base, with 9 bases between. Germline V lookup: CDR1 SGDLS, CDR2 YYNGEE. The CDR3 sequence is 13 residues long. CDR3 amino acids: CASSQGGSYEQYF. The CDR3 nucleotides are TGTGCCAGCAGCCAGGGGGGATCCTACGAGCAGTACTTC.

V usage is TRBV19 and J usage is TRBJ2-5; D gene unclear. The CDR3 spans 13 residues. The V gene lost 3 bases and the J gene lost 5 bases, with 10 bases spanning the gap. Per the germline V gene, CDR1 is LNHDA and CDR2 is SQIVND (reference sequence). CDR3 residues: CASSMQDGETQYF. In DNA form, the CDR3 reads TGTGCCAGTAGTATGCAGGATGGGGAGACCCAGTACTTC.

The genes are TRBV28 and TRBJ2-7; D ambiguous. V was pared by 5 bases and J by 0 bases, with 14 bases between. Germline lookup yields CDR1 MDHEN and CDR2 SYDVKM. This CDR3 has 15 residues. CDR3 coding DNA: TGTGCCAGCAGTCCCTTGGCGCACGTCTCCTACGAGCAGTACTTC. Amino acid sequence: CASSPLAHVSYEQYF.

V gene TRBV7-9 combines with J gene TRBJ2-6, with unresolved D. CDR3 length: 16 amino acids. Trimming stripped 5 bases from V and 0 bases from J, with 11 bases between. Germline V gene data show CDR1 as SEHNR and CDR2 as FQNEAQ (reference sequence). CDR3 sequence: CASSLLGDSGANVLTF. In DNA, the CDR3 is TGTGCCAGCAGCCTCCTGGGTGACTCTGGGGCCAACGTCCTGACTTTC.